This TCR beta chain was documented in a study of graft-versus-host responses after intestinal transplantation. Whole-study context: Multivisceral, liver-intestinal, or isolated intestinal transplants were performed in recipients.

Worth noting for this clone: Its antigen is unknown.

Only in-frame clones appear in the TCRdb table, and some are missing; sequencing was by immunoSEQ multiplex PCR. The table records about 81,000 clones, 85% to 90% of them present only once. CDR3 length: 14 amino acids. Germline assignment: CDR1 SGDLS and CDR2 YYNGEE. Between the trimmed V and J ends, which lost 5 bases and 0 bases, there was a span of 11 bases. Sequencing was performed on unstimulated CD4+ T cells sorted from spleen or lymph node cells, taken before intestinal transplant. The chain is built from TRBV9 and TRBJ1-2; D is unresolved. The sequence came from a human donor who received an intestinal transplant. CDR3 region: CASRREGSNYGYTF. The CDR3 bases are TGTGCCAGCAGGAGGGAGGGTTCTAACTATGGCTACACCTTC. The variable domain in full, with the rest retrieved from reference TRBV9 and TRBJ1-2, is DSGVTQTPKHLITATGQRVTLRCSPRSGDLSVYWYQQSLDQGLQFLIQYYNGEERAKGNILERFSAQQFPDLHSELNLSSLELGDSALYFCASRREGSNYGYTFGSGTRLTVV.